This T cell receptor beta chain stems from a study of cytomegalovirus exposure and HLA in healthy donors. Overall study results and limits: In vitro work confirmed that three CMV-associated chains recognize CMV antigens. TCR beta chains numbering some 160 were designated cytomegalovirus-associated.

PCR involved 60 Vbeta and 13 Jbeta primers. Only in-frame clones appear in the TCRdb table, and some are missing; sequencing was by immunoSEQ multiplex PCR. The sample holds around 140,000 clones, approximately 80% seen once. The germline CDR1 and CDR2 sequences are MNHEY and SVGAGI. This CDR3 is 13 amino acids long. This clone has a single count. Its antigen is currently unknown. Other DNA sequences from this sample encode an identical CDR3 as well. The chain combines TRBV6-5 with TRBJ2-2, with D perhaps matching TRBD2 (6 bases). This receptor was obtained from a woman aged 18 to 35 in good health and CMV-seropositive. Sequencing input: PBMCs. CDR3 residues: CGAAGPNTGELFF. CDR3 in DNA: TGTGGGGCGGCGGGGCCGAACACCGGGGAGCTGTTTTTT.